This paragraph covers one TCR beta chain sequence. The specificity of this receptor is unknown. Per-base qualities were not stored, and no clone one base away is much larger. In total, 600 or so healthy bone marrow donors made up the cohort. At the time of sampling, all cohort members were nominally healthy, though unrecorded immune exposures were likely present. The donor tested CMV seronegative and was one of the 352 seronegative cohort members. Every donor gave a peripheral blood sample, and the peripheral blood mononuclear cells from that sample were used for TCR beta sequencing. The Qiagen DNeasy Blood Extraction Kit was used to extract genomic DNA from the blood cell samples. This entry comes from a study of cytomegalovirus exposure and HLA in healthy donors (dated by TCRdb to about 2017). Regarding the research as a whole: According to an earlier analysis of 587 of the donors, some 180 million T cells yielded some 120 million unique TCR beta sequences and less than 300 Gb of sequence data. Roughly 290 gigabases of sequencing data and 75 million to 85 million unique TCR sequences made up an early release that covered around 640 HLA-typed donors. Among the 398 genotyped donors, under 90% belonged to the genetic ancestry cluster associated with self-reported Caucasian donors. The study aimed to test whether signatures of past pathogen exposure could be identified by cataloging public T cell receptors. The study used immunosequencing to profile the T cell repertoires of approximately 690 subjects and linked those repertoires to cytomegalovirus serostatus. A separate validation cohort of roughly 120 different subjects was used in addition to the roughly 700-subject first cohort. High-throughput TCR immunosequencing, statistical association of individual TCRs with disease status, and machine learning were combined to predict cytomegalovirus infection status. A later analysis re-analyzed previously published TCR beta repertoires from approximately 700 donors and added high-resolution HLA genotyping to study TCR occurrence patterns. In the later analysis, no new phenotypic data were used to find candidate immune exposures; instead, reliance was placed on TCR beta sequences and their occurrence across donors. To decide whether each TCR beta V gene segment behaved as functional or pseudogenic, an earlier analysis of approximately 590 of the donors relied on high-throughput TCR beta sequencing. Alongside the repertoire data, information on donor age, sex, ethnicity and CMV serostatus was compiled. A later genetic analysis used genome-wide SNP genotypes for about 65% of the 666 donors, treating that subset as a discovery cohort. Every repertoire in the discovery cohort had been generated on one and the same sequencing platform. Both class I and class II loci were covered by HLA typing, at four-digit resolution. The number of donors typed differed by locus, with about 629-630 for A, B, C, DRB1 and DQB1, 522 for DQA1, 600 to 610 for DPA1, and over 400 for DPB1. Four to six DR-DQ haplotypes were handled as single units for association and clustering, since linkage in the cohort was strong. Among around 400 genotyped donors of the cohort, an average of approximately 230,000 unique TCR beta nucleotide sequences were sequenced per donor, about a sixth of them non-productive.

General findings and caveats noted by the study authors: Because HLA typing was unavailable for some donors at each locus, only the typed subset was used in association tests. Three of the identified cytomegalovirus-associated TCR beta chains were confirmed in vitro to be specific for cytomegalovirus antigens. A cluster of highly shared sequence variants was judged likely to represent a technical artifact of the sequencing pipeline. Sequencing depth was assumed to be roughly uniform across donors in the presence/absence analyses, though that assumption may not hold. In this cohort, only TCR beta chains were sequenced, and detectable features were limited by the absence of alpha or paired-chain data. Several of the top co-occurrence clusters appeared to be linked to parvovirus B19, influenza, CMV and Epstein-Barr virus, according to a later analysis. In both the original and validation cohorts, the classifier was reported to diagnose cytomegalovirus status with high specificity and sensitivity. For the cohort, immune exposure information was limited to CMV serostatus. A later genetic analysis reported fewer N-insertions in productive TCRs among donors in an Asian-associated ancestry cluster than the roughly 690-donor mean. A later analysis found that HLA-associated TCR beta chains were more clonally expanded and had lower generation probabilities than equally common non-associated chains. In a later analysis, some 18,000 TCR beta sequences were associated with specific HLA alleles at a false discovery rate of 0.05. Assigning TCR associations to individual alleles was difficult when HLA alleles, especially DR and DQ, strongly co-occurred. While some public TCRs were present in many individuals, most TCR sequences turned up only very rarely across donors. In a later analysis, the rate of TCR association differed among HLA loci, with DRB1 alleles having the most associated TCRs and HLA-C alleles having the fewest. Linkage disequilibrium might explain the correlated functional status among segregating V segments, but an unknown experimental factor could not be ruled out. The study listed 164 TCR beta chains as associated with cytomegalovirus. Because counts were too low, around 17 rarely observed V segments, including chromosome 9 orphons, were left out of the earlier analysis of several hundred of the donors. It was suggested by the authors that the approach could potentially be generalized to other disease states and immunological phenotypes. A further reported finding was that TCR beta sequences accurately predicted the HLA-A and HLA-B alleles for most subjects in the first cohort. V-gene and J-gene trimming of TCR beta chains was associated with a missense DCLRE1C variant in a later genetic analysis, and the association was replicated in an independent cohort. An earlier analysis of approximately 570 of the donors showed that most TCR beta V segments appeared in productive rearrangements either about 90% or about 30% of the time, which broadly matched IMGT annotations. A later analysis found that most CMV-associated TCR beta chains appeared HLA-restricted, with HLA associations seemingly driven largely by CMV exposure.

Library preparation was by the immunoSEQ multiplex PCR assay. A mixture of 60 forward primers for TCR Vbeta segments and 13 reverse primers for TCR Jbeta segments was used in the multiplex PCR. Amplification of the CDR3 region of rearranged TCR beta genes was performed with a multiplex PCR assay on genomic DNA. Amplified TCR beta libraries were sequenced as 87-base-pair reads on the Illumina HiSeq System. The authors processed their data as follows. A later analysis counted approximately 84 million unique TCR beta chains across the 690 or so repertoires, and some 12 million of these chains were shared by at least two donors. To remove PCR and sequencing errors, raw reads were error-corrected and collapsed into unique sequences using a nearest-neighbor algorithm that merged closely related sequences. CDR3 sequences were aligned to IMGT reference sequences to assign V, D and J gene segments. For a sequence to be retained, a match of at least six nucleotides was required to both a V gene segment and a J gene segment. A rearrangement counted as productive if the CDR3 had no stop codons and remained in frame with V and J, and every other rearrangement counted as non-productive. CDR3 was defined by IMGT convention, running from the second conserved V-encoded cysteine to the conserved J-encoded phenylalanine. The earlier analysis of 550 to 650 of the donors excluded any sequence lacking an unambiguous match to a single V gene segment. In an earlier analysis of some 590 of the donors, a V segment was called functional when productive rearrangements were above 56.7%, and segregating when the standard deviation between donors exceeded 5%. A statistical classification framework was built to diagnose cytomegalovirus status from the catalog of TCR beta chain sequences. In a later analysis, V and J genes were assigned by comparing TCR nucleotide sequences against IMGT/GENE-DB human TR gene sequences. In a later analysis, CDR3 sequences and most-parsimonious VDJ recombination scenarios were assigned using the TCRdist pipeline. In a later analysis, each TCR beta chain was defined by its CDR3 amino acid sequence together with its V-gene family, and reads without a unique V-gene family were excluded. In a later analysis, 450 to 600 highly shared, low-generation-probability nucleotide sequences were removed to address suspected cross-contamination and a sequencing artifact. For each public chain, a later analysis derived a clonal expansion index from normalized ranks of inferred template counts within each repertoire. In a later analysis, generation probabilities were computed using a VDJ recombination model fitted to out-of-frame rearrangements, and the results were checked against IGoR. In a later analysis, hypergeometric tests were used to score TCR-TCR, TCR-HLA and TCR-CMV co-occurrence, with a repertoire-size bias correction applied to TCR pairs. A later analysis estimated false discovery rates by permuting HLA or CMV assignments 20 times. In a later analysis, co-occurring TCRs were grouped using DBSCAN, and TCRdist sequence similarity was added for clustering within HLA-allele-positive subsets. Repertoires with fewer than 30,000 or more than 120,000 public chains, plus five repertoires with anomalous nucleotide sharing, were excluded from co-occurrence clustering. TCRdb mirrors the immuneACCESS table, restricted to in-frame sequences. Some clones are absent from its copies; in checked studies, under half trace to an unresolved V gene, and the reason for the others is unknown. V, J and clone size derive from that table, while D and trimming were established from the DNA sequence. This sample lists 150,000 or so clones; around 78% were detected once. Together, the top ten hold 1.5% to 1.7% of the sample.

Sequencing was carried out using PBMCs. This sequence was found in a man aged 35 to 55 in good health and CMV-seronegative.

The nucleotide sequence is given as TGTGCCAGCAGAAGCGGACAGGGGCTATCCTACGAGCAGTACTTC. Translated, this gives CASRSGQGLSYEQYF. This sequence uses TRBV27 and TRBJ2-7, with 9 central nucleotides matching TRBD1. From cysteine to phenylalanine, the CDR3 is 15 amino acids long. Only the CDR3 DNA is retained, 45 bases long and in frame from the first base. The germline V gene (reference sequence) sets CDR1 to MNHEY and CDR2 to SMNVEV. V has 6 bases trimmed and J has 1 base trimmed; junction bases matching no gene number 7.